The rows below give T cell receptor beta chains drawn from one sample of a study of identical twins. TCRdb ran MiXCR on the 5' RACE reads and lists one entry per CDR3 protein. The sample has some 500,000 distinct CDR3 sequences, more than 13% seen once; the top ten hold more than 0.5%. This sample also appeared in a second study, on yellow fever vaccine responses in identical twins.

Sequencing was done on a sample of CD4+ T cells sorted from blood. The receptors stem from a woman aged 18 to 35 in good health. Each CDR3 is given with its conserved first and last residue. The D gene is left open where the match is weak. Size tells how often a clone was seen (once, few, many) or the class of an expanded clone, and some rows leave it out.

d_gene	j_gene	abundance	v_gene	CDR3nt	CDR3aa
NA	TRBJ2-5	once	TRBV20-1	TGCAGTGCTAGAGTGGGCCCTGGGGAGGTGGGCCAAGAGACCCAGTACTTC	CSARVGPGEVGQETQYF
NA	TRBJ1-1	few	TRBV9	TGTGCCAGCAGCGTAGAAGGGGACACAGGCACTGAAGCTTTCTTT	CASSVEGDTGTEAFF
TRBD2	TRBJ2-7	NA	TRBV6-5	TGTGCCAGCAGTTACCTACTTGGGACTAGCGGGGGTCCACACTACGAGCAGTACTTC	CASSYLLGTSGGPHYEQYF
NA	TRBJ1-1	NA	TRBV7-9	TGTGCCAGCAGCGACGCCACAAGGAAGGCTTTCTTT	CASSDATRKAFF
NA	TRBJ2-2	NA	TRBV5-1	TGCGCCAGCAGCTTGGAGGCCAGGGTGGGGACCGGGGAGCTGTTTTTT	CASSLEARVGTGELFF
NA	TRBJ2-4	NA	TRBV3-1	TGTGCCAGCAGCCAAGCGCCCCGACAGGATCTAAAAAACATTCAGTACTTC	CASSQAPRQDLKNIQYF
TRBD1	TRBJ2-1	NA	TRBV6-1	TGTGCCAGCAGTATGAGGGGGCCCATAAATGAGCAGTTCTTC	CASSMRGPINEQFF
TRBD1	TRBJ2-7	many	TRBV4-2	TGTGCCAGCAGCCTCGGGACAGGGGTCAAGGACGAGCAGTACTTC	CASSLGTGVKDEQYF
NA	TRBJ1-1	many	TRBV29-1	TGCAGCGTTGACTTGGGGATGAGGACTGAAGCTTTCTTT	CSVDLGMRTEAFF
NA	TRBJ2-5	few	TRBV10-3	TGTGCCATCAGCGCCCACCAAGAGACCCAGTACTTC	CAISAHQETQYF
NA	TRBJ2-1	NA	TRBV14	TGTGCCAGCAGCGTCCGGGTCTTGCTGGATGAGCAGTTCTTC	CASSVRVLLDEQFF
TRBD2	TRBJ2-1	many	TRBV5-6	TGTGCCAGCAGCCGAACTAGCGGATTATCCTACAATGAGCAGTTCTTC	CASSRTSGLSYNEQFF
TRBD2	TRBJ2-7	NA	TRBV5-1	TGCGCCAGCATCCCTTCTTTGACTAGCGGCGAGCAGTACTTC	CASIPSLTSGEQYF
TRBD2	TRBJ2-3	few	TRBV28	TGTGCCAGCAGTCCCCGTCGGGGGGGAAACACAGATACGCAGTATTTT	CASSPRRGGNTDTQYF
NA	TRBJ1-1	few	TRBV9	TGTGCCAGCAGCGTAGATTTGGGGTCGGGAAACACTGAAGCTTTCTTT	CASSVDLGSGNTEAFF
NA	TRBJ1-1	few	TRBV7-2	TGTGCCAGCAGCTTAATATTGGGGGGGGCTGAAGCTTTCTTT	CASSLILGGAEAFF
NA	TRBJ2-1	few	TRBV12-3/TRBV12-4	TGTGCCAGCAGTTTAGACCTATTCCAGGGCCCTACCAATGAGCAGTTCTTC	CASSLDLFQGPTNEQFF
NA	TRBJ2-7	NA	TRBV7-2	TGTGCCAGCAGTATAGCGGCCATAGCCTACGAGCAGTACTTC	CASSIAAIAYEQYF
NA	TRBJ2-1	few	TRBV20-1	TGCAGTGCCCCCGTCGGATCCGCAAGTAACCAGTTCTTC	CSAPVGSASNQFF
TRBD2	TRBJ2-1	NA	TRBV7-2	TGTGCCAGCAGCACGGGACTAGCGGGGGGGCTCAATGAGCAGTTCTTC	CASSTGLAGGLNEQFF
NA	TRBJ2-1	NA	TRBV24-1	TGTGCCACCAGCTCAGGACAGATTTACAATGAGCAGTTCTTC	CATSSGQIYNEQFF
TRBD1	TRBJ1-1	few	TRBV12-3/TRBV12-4	TGTGCCAGCAGTCTTAAGACAGGGGTGAACACTGAAGCTTTCTTT	CASSLKTGVNTEAFF
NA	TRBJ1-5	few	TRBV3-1	TGTGCCAGCGGAATTGGGGGTATCAAGCCCCAGCATTTT	CASGIGGIKPQHF
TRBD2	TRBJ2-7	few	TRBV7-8	TGTGCCAGCAGCTTAGCGGTAGCGGGGGGACCAAGCTCCTACGAGCAGTACTTC	CASSLAVAGGPSSYEQYF
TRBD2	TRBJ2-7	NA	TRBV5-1	TGCGCCAGCAGTTATACCGGGACTAGCGGGGGAAGGAGCTCCTACGAGCAGTACTTC	CASSYTGTSGGRSSYEQYF
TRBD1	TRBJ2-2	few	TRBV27	TGTGCCAGCAGTTTAGGCGACAGGGGTGGTACCGGGGAGCTGTTTTTT	CASSLGDRGGTGELFF
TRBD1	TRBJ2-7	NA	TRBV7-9	TGTGCCAGCAGCTCCCGGGACAGGGCCATCTACGAGCAGTACTTC	CASSSRDRAIYEQYF
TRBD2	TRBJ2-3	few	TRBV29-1	TGCAGCGTCTCGGGACTAGCGGACTCCTCTAGCACAGATACGCAGTATTTT	CSVSGLADSSSTDTQYF
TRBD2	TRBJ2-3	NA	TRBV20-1	TGCAGTGCTAGTGGCAGGGTCTCCGTTAGCGGGTACACAGATACGCAGTATTTT	CSASGRVSVSGYTDTQYF
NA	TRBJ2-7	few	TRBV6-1	TGTGCCAGCACCCAGGGGCAGTACTACGAGCAGTACTTC	CASTQGQYYEQYF
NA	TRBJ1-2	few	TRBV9	TGTGCCAGCAGCGTACGAGGGGTCAGCAGGGATGGCTACACCTTC	CASSVRGVSRDGYTF
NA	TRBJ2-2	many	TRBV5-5	TGTGCCAGCAGCCCGGGACCGACGAACACCGGGGAGCTGTTTTTT	CASSPGPTNTGELFF
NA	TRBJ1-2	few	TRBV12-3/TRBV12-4	TGTGCCAGCAGTCCCCGCGACAGTAACTATGGCTACACCTTC	CASSPRDSNYGYTF
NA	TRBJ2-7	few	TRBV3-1	TGTGCCAGCAGCCAAGATTGGGGCAACGAGCAGTACTTC	CASSQDWGNEQYF
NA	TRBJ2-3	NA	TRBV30	TGTGCCTGGATTCGGGGTGGCACAGATACGCAGTATTTT	CAWIRGGTDTQYF
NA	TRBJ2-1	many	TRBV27	TGTGCCAGCAGTTCCCAGGGCAGCTACTACAATGAGCAGTTCTTC	CASSSQGSYYNEQFF